This passage covers 15 T cell receptor beta chains from one sample sequenced in a study of blood T cell repertoires in COVID-19. Profiled with immunoSEQ multiplex PCR; TCRdb holds only in-frame clones, not every one. Of about 150,000 clones listed, 88% are singletons. Sample: peripheral blood. Source of these receptors: a human donor in a cohort sampled during active COVID-19.

This clone was observed a single time. The V and J genes are TRBV4-1 and TRBJ2-5; TRBD1 might be the D (6 bases). The V gene lost 0 bases and the J gene lost 7 bases, with 15 bases spanning the gap. This CDR3 spans 15 amino acids. CDR1 and CDR2 (germline): MGHRA, YSYEKL. The CDR3 DNA is TGCGCCAGCAGCCAAGAACATCAGGGGCGTCGGACCCAGTACTTC. This gives the protein CASSQEHQGRRTQYF.

This chain uses TRBV27 with TRBJ2-3, with D uncertain. This CDR3 is 13 amino acids long. The V gene's germline CDR1 is MNHEY and CDR2 SMNVEV (reference sequence). Trimming took 6 bases from V and 4 from J, leaving 11 bases between them. Here the CDR3 DNA reads TGTGCCAGCAGCCTCCAACCGGCAGATACGCAGTATTTT. Its protein product is CASSLQPADTQYF.

The rearrangement joins TRBV5-1 to TRBJ2-1; the match to TRBD2 covers 11 bases. Germline V lookup: CDR1 SGHRS, CDR2 YFSETQ. Trimming removed 7 bases from V and 7 bases from J; junction bases left unmatched: 16. CDR3 length: 17 residues. Written as DNA, the CDR3 is TGCGCCAGCCTATTTGCCCCCTTAAGGACTAGCGGGAATGAGCAGTTCTTC. Protein: CASLFAPLRTSGNEQFF.

The chain recombines TRBV3-1 (or the pseudogene TRBV3-2) with TRBJ1-3; D gene ambiguous. The CDR3 is 15 residues long. The germline V gene has CDR1 LGHDT and CDR2 YNNKEL (reference sequence). Deletions cut 5 bases from V and 1 base from J, with 12 bases between. The CDR3, as DNA: TGTGCCAGCAGCAGAGGATGGGTTTCTGGAAACACCATATATTTT. It is translated as CASSRGWVSGNTIYF.

The gene calls are TRBV19 and TRBJ2-3; D gene unclear. Germline-derived CDR1 and CDR2 are LNHDA and SQIVND (reference sequence). Trimming cost V 1 base and J 2 bases, with 7 bases left between them. There are 14 residues in the CDR3. The CDR3 spells CASSIGGYTDTQYF. CDR3 sequence (DNA): TGTGCCAGTAGTATAGGCGGTTACACAGATACGCAGTATTTT.

This chain uses TRBV3-1 (or the pseudogene TRBV3-2) with TRBJ2-5; TRBD2 matches at 9 bases. V was clipped by 0 bases and J by 4 bases; unmatched bases: 12. The CDR3 totals 18 residues. The V gene's germline CDR1 is LGHDT and CDR2 YNNKEL (reference sequence). The CDR3 nucleotides are TGTGCCAGCAGCCAAGATCGAGGGGGCGGGAGGGCCCGAGAGACCCAGTACTTC. Its translation: CASSQDRGGGRARETQYF.

The chain carries TRBV12-5 and TRBJ2-1, with D hard to call. V was pared by 9 bases and J by 0 bases, with 9 bases between. The CDR3 covers 13 residues. Per the germline V gene, CDR1 is LGHNT and CDR2 is FRNRAP. As DNA, the CDR3 is TGTGCTAGCGCCCCAGACTCCTACAATGAGCAGTTCTTC. Protein: CASAPDSYNEQFF. The full variable domain, rest sourced from reference TRBV12-5 and TRBJ2-1, is DARVTQTPRHKVTEMGQEVTMRCQPILGHNTVFWYRQTMMQGLELLAYFRNRAPLDDSGMPKDRFSAEMPDATLATLKIQPSEPRDSAVYFCASAPDSYNEQFFGPGTRLTVL.

This rearrangement joins TRBV10-3 to TRBJ1-1; 8 bases line up with TRBD1. This CDR3 has 15 amino acids. The V gene's germline CDR1 is ENHRY and CDR2 SYGVKD. The V and J ends lost 5 bases and 1 base, in that order; junction bases with no gene match: 6. CDR3 DNA sequence: TGTGCCATCAGTCCTTCGACAGGGGAGAACACTGAAGCTTTCTTT. Its translation is CAISPSTGENTEAFF.

This clone was found once. The chain recombines TRBV5-6 with TRBJ1-2; D not resolved. This CDR3 region has 13 residues. Per germline, CDR1 SGHDT and CDR2 YYEEEE. Between the trimmed V and J ends, which lost 2 bases and 7 bases, there was a span of 12 bases. CDR3 nucleotides: TGTGCCAGCAGCTTCAGCGCAGTCTCTGGCTACACCTTC. Translating gives CASSFSAVSGYTF.

This chain connects TRBV6-6 to TRBJ1-1; D possibly corresponds to TRBD1 (5 bases). Germline assignment: CDR1 MNHNY and CDR2 SVGAGI (reference sequence). The CDR3 runs 13 residues. The germline V and J ends were trimmed by 2 bases and 1 base, with 5 bases remaining between them. The CDR3: CASSYTGNTEAFF. CDR3 nucleotides: TGTGCCAGCAGTTACACAGGGAACACTGAAGCTTTCTTT.

This clone showed up just once. The V call is TRBV4-3, the J call TRBJ2-3; 8 bases match TRBD2. V was clipped by 0 bases and J by 2 bases; unmatched bases: 4. The germline V gene has CDR1 LGHNA and CDR2 YSLEER. CDR3 length equals 16 residues. This CDR3 reads CASSQDLAGFTDTQYF. The CDR3 DNA is TGCGCCAGCAGCCAAGACCTAGCGGGTTTCACAGATACGCAGTATTTT.

This chain joins TRBV28 and TRBJ2-7; D not certain. V lost 1 base to trimming and J lost 7 bases, with 5 bases between them. Germline V gene lookup returns CDR1 MDHEN and CDR2 SYDVKM. The CDR3 extends over 11 amino acids. CDR3 residues: CASSLLAEQYF. The CDR3 DNA follows: TGTGCCAGCAGTTTATTAGCTGAGCAGTACTTC.

This clone appeared a few times. The chain combines TRBV29-1 with TRBJ1-1; 8 bases map to TRBD1. Unmatched junction bases numbered 10, after V lost 8 bases and J lost 5 bases. This CDR3 spans 13 amino acids. CDR1 SQVTM and CDR2 ANQGSEA come from the germline V gene. This CDR3 is CSTRTGRYTEAFF. The CDR3 region has the DNA TGCAGCACCAGGACAGGGAGGTATACTGAAGCTTTCTTT. The whole variable domain, remainder taken from reference TRBV29-1 and TRBJ1-1, is SAVISQKPSRDICQRGTSLTIQCQVDSQVTMMFWYRQQPGQSLTLIATANQGSEATYESGFVIDKFPISRPNLTFSTLTVSNMSPEDSSIYLCSTRTGRYTEAFFGQGTRLTVV.

DNA for the CDR3: TGTGCCAGCAGCGCTCAACGGAGCGGGGGGGCAAATAGTCAAGAGACCCAGTACTTC. Encoded protein: CASSAQRSGGANSQETQYF. The chain couples TRBV7-9 to TRBJ2-5, with 10 bases lining up with TRBD2. The length of the CDR3 is 19 residues. Unmatched junction bases numbered 17, after V lost 5 bases and J lost 2 bases. Germline V CDR1 and CDR2: SEHNR, FQNEAQ (reference sequence).

The chain combines TRBV11-3 with TRBJ2-1, with D possibly being TRBD2 (6 bases). V was cut by 3 bases and J by 5 bases, with 14 bases left in between. The CDR3 has 15 residues. In germline, CDR1 is SGHNT, CDR2 YENEEA. The CDR3, as DNA: TGTGCCAGCAGCTTTGATTCGCGGGGAAACAATGAGCAGTTCTTC. It codes for CASSFDSRGNNEQFF.